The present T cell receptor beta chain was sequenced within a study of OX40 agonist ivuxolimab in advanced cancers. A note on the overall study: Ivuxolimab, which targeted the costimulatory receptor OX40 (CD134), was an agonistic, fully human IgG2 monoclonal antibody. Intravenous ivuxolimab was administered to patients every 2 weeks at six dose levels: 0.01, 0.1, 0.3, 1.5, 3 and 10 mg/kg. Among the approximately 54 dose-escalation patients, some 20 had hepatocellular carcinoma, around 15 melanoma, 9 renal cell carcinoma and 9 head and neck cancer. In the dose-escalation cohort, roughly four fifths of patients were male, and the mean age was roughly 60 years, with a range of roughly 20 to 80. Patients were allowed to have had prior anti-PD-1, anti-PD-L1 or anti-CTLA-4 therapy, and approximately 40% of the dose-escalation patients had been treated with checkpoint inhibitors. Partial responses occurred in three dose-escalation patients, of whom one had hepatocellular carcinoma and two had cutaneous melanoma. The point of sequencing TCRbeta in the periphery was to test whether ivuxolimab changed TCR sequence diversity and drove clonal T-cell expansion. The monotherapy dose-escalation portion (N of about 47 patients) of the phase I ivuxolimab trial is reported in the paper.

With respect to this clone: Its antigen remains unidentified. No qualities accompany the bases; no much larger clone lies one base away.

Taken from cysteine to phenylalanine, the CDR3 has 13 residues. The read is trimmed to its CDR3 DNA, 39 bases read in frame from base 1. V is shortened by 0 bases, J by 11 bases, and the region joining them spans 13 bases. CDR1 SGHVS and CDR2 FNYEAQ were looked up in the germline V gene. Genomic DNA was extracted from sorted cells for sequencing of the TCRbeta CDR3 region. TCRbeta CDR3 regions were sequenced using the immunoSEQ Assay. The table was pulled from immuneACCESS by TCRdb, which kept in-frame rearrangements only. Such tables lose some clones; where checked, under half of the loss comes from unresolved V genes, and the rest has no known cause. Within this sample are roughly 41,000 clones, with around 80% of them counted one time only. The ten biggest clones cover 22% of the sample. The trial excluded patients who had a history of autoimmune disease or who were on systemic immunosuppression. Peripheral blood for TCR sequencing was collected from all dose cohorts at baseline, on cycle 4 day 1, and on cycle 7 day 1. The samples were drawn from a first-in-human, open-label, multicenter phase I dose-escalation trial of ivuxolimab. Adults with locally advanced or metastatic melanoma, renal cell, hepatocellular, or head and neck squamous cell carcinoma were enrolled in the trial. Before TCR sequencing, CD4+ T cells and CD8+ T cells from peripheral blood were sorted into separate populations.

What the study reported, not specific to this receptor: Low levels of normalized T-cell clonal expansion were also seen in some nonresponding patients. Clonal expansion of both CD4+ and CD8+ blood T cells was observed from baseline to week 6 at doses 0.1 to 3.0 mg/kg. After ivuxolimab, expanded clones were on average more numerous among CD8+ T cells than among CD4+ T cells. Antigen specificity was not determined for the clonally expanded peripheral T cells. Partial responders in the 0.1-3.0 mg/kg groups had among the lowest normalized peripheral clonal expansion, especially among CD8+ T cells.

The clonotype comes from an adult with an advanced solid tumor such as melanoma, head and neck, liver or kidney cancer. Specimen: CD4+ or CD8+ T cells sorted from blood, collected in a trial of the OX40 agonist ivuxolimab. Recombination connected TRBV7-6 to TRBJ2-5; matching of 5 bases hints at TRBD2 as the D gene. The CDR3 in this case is CASSLASYGEQYF. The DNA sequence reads TGTGCCAGCAGCTTAGCGTCGTACGGGGAGCAGTACTTC.